The sequence of this TCR beta chain was determined in a study of OX40 agonist ivuxolimab in advanced cancers. Across the whole study: Of the participants, around 43% had some prior anti-PD-1, anti-PD-L1 or anti-CTLA-4 therapy, which was allowed.

In this sample, this clone turned up a few times. The data were produced by immunoSEQ multiplex PCR, yet TCRdb's version contains in-frame clones alone and is incomplete. Of about 95,000 clones listed, approximately 92% are singletons. This CDR3 spans 15 amino acids. The V end lost 6 bases, the J end lost 7 bases, and 19 bases lay between the germline ends. Germline assignment: CDR1 KGHSH and CDR2 LQKENI. The sequencing used CD4+ or CD8+ T cells sorted from blood, collected in a trial of the OX40 agonist ivuxolimab. This receptor was taken from an adult with an advanced solid tumor such as melanoma, head and neck, liver or kidney cancer. V and J are TRBV18 and TRBJ1-5; D gene ambiguous. CDR3 nucleotide sequence: TGTGCCAGCTCGCCTAAGGCGGATCGCGAGCAGCCCCAGCATTTT. This encodes CASSPKADREQPQHF.